This is a list of T cell receptor beta chains from one sample in a study of control samples from healthy donors and cancer patients. Only in-frame clones appear in the TCRdb table, and some are missing; sequencing was by immunoSEQ multiplex PCR. The sample lists 100,000 to 150,000 clones, 70% to 90% occurring once. Sequencing was carried out using blood. These receptors were collected from a man aged 50-59 years in good health. Both conserved end residues are part of each CDR3. A D gene is named only where the DNA matches it firmly. The size field is filled for only some rows; it gives once, few, many or a size class.

>.|TRBJ1-3|TRBV28|.
TGTGCCAGCAGTACACAGGGTCCAGCTGGAAACACCATATATTTT
CASSTQGPAGNTIYF
>.|TRBJ1-2|TRBV11-2|TRBD1
TGTGCCAGCAGCCCGACAGGGGCTAACTATGGCTACACCTTC
CASSPTGANYGYTF
>.|TRBJ2-6|TRBV5-1|.
TGCGCCAGCAGCTTGATCTACCAGCCTGGGGCCAACGTCCTGACTTTC
CASSLIYQPGANVLTF
>.|TRBJ2-7|TRBV7-8|.
TGTGCCAGCAGCTTACAGAGACTAGTCTCCTACGAGCAGTACTTC
CASSLQRLVSYEQYF
>.|TRBJ2-5|TRBV7-7|.
TGTGCTAGCAGCTTGTGGAGGGAAGAGACCCAGTACTTC
CASSLWREETQYF
>.|TRBJ2-1|TRBV5-1|TRBD1
TGCGCCAGCAGCTTGGCCTGGGGACAGGGGGATGAGCAGTTCTTC
CASSLAWGQGDEQFF
>.|TRBJ1-5|TRBV6-6|.
TGTGCCCCATTAAATCAGCCCCAGCATTTT
CAPLNQPQHF
>.|TRBJ2-3|TRBV5-1|TRBD1
TGCGCCAGCAGCATCCGGACAGGGACAGATACGCAGTATTTT
CASSIRTGTDTQYF
>.|TRBJ1-2|TRBV9|.
TGTGCCAGCAGCGTCGGCGCACTTTCGGGTGGCTACACCTTC
CASSVGALSGGYTF
>.|TRBJ2-2|TRBV19|.
TGTGCCAGTACCGTTATAGGAGACCCATCTCCCGGGGAGCTGTTTTTT
CASTVIGDPSPGELFF
>.|TRBJ2-1|TRBV15|.
TGTGCCACCAGCACCGGGACTGGAGGCACCGATGAGCAGTTCTTC
CATSTGTGGTDEQFF
>.|TRBJ2-7|TRBV5-6|.
TGTGCCAGCAGCTTTAGACAGGAGAGCTCCTACGAGCAGTACTTC
CASSFRQESSYEQYF
>.|TRBJ1-1|TRBV14|.
TGTGCCAGCAGCCCTGGGAGGGCGCAAAACACTGAAGCTTTCTTT
CASSPGRAQNTEAFF
>few|TRBJ2-5|TRBV6-5|.
TGTGCCAGCAGTTACTCAGGTCACGCCTCGCTGTACTTC
CASSYSGHASLYF
>.|TRBJ1-1|TRBV7-6|.
TGTGCCAGCAGCCGCCTCTCGAGCTACACTGAAGCTTTCTTT
CASSRLSSYTEAFF
>.|TRBJ2-1|TRBV28|TRBD2
TGTGCCAGCAGTTCATACCTTGCGGGGGGGAAGAGCTCCTACAATGAGCAGTTCTTC
CASSSYLAGGKSSYNEQFF
>.|TRBJ2-5|TRBV2|.
TGTGCCAGCAGTGCTCGGAGGGGCTGGGAGACCCAGTACTTC
CASSARRGWETQYF
>.|TRBJ2-1|TRBV27|.
TGTGCCAGCAGTTTATTAGGCAACAATGAGCAGTTCTTC
CASSLLGNNEQFF
>.|TRBJ2-1|TRBV10-2|.
TGCGCCAGCAGTGAGTCTTGGGGGGCCTACAATGAGCAGTTCTTC
CASSESWGAYNEQFF
>.|TRBJ2-2|TRBV19|.
TGTGCCAGTAGTATGGAGGTTTTCGCCGGGGAGCTGTTTTTT
CASSMEVFAGELFF
>.|TRBJ2-3|TRBV5-6|.
TGTGCCAGCAGCTTGACTGGCAGCACAGATACGCAGTATTTT
CASSLTGSTDTQYF
>.|TRBJ1-2|TRBV5-5|TRBD1
TGTGCCAGCAGCTTACAAGGACAGGGTCGCTATGGCTACACCTTC
CASSLQGQGRYGYTF
>few|TRBJ2-3|TRBV24-1|.
TGTGCCACCAGTGATTTAACCACAGCCTCAGATACGCAGTATTTT
CATSDLTTASDTQYF
>.|TRBJ1-2|TRBV5-1|.
TGCGCCAGCAGCTTGGCTGCAGGGAGTGACTATGGCTACACCTTC
CASSLAAGSDYGYTF
>.|TRBJ1-4|TRBV16|.
TGTGCCAGCAGCCTCCAGGGGGAAAAACTGTTTTTT
CASSLQGEKLFF
>.|TRBJ1-1|TRBV7-9|TRBD1
TGTGCCAGCAGCAACAATGACAGGGGAGGCACTGAAGCTTTCTTT
CASSNNDRGGTEAFF
>.|TRBJ2-3|TRBV10-3|TRBD1
TGTGCCATCAGCTGGGAGGGACAGGGCGGAGATACGCAGTATTTT
CAISWEGQGGDTQYF
>.|TRBJ1-4|TRBV6-5|.
TGTGCCAGCAGTTACGAAGCAGGAGCAACTAATGAAAAACTGTTTTTT
CASSYEAGATNEKLFF
>.|TRBJ2-5|TRBV24-1|.
TGTGCCACCAGTGATCCCGGGACGGTAGAGACCCAGTACTTC
CATSDPGTVETQYF